This TCR beta chain was sequenced during a study of blood T cell repertoires in COVID-19. Study summary: The United States, Italy and Spain provided the acute and convalescent COVID-19 samples. The analysed material was cDNA or gDNA that came from T cells, B-cell-depleted T cells, or PBMCs.

Patients at the Seattle site were enrolled during active infection and followed longitudinally. This CDR3 comprises 15 residues. Per germline, CDR1 SGHAT and CDR2 FQNNGV. V was clipped by 0 bases and J by 7 bases, with 10 bases between them. Clones were read by immunoSEQ multiplex PCR, and TCRdb kept only the in-frame ones, dropping some. The repertoire holds 300,000 to 400,000 clones, with around nine tenths as singletons. The chain couples TRBV11-2 to TRBJ1-6, with D uncertain. This receptor was obtained from a woman in her seventies with COVID-19, enrolled during active disease. What was sequenced was peripheral blood. In nucleotides, the CDR3 is TGTGCCAGCAGCTTAGATGAGGCAGTCAATTCACCCCTCCACTTT. Amino acid sequence: CASSLDEAVNSPLHF.